The 9 T cell receptor beta chains below were found in one sample sequenced in a study of blood T cell repertoires in COVID-19. Clones were read by immunoSEQ multiplex PCR, and TCRdb kept only the in-frame ones, dropping some. The sample comprises fewer than 200,000 clones, roughly four fifths of which are singletons, and about 1.9% rests with the top ten. Sequencing was performed on peripheral blood. The receptors derive from a woman at least 80 years old with acute or convalescent COVID-19.

This chain joins TRBV11-1 and TRBJ2-4; 8 bases are shared with TRBD1. The CDR3 extends over 13 amino acids. Germline V gene data show CDR1 as SGHAT and CDR2 as FQDESV (reference sequence). The V and J ends lost 4 bases and 8 bases, in that order; junction bases with no gene match: 4. CDR3 region: CASSYQGAYIQYF. CDR3 bases: TGTGCCAGCAGCTATCAGGGGGCATACATTCAGTACTTC.

V is TRBV5-4 and J is TRBJ2-2, with 12 bases identical to TRBD2. The CDR3 loop spans 16 amino acids. The germline CDR1 and CDR2 sequences are SGHNT and YYREEE (reference sequence). V lost 4 bases and J lost 5; bases outside the gene matches: 6. CDR3 amino acids: CASSPPGLAGTGELFF. In DNA form, the CDR3 reads TGTGCCAGCAGCCCACCAGGACTAGCGGGGACCGGGGAGCTGTTTTTT.

Comment on this clone: Other DNA sequences in the same sample also yield this CDR3. V usage is TRBV2 and J usage is TRBJ2-5; no reliable D call. The CDR3 extends over 13 amino acids. Trimming took 4 bases from V and 5 from J, leaving 11 bases between them. Germline loops: CDR1 SNHLY, CDR2 FYNNEI. The CDR3 loop reads CASSAGLRETQYF. CDR3 sequence (DNA): TGTGCCAGCAGTGCAGGCCTTCGGGAGACCCAGTACTTC. Supplemented by reference TRBV2 and TRBJ2-5, the full variable domain reads EPEVTQTPSHQVTQMGQEVILRCVPISNHLYFYWYRQILGQKVEFLVSFYNNEISEKSEIFDDQFSVERPDGSNFTLKIRSTKLEDSAMYFCASSAGLRETQYFGPGTRLLVL.

V and J are TRBV30 and TRBJ2-1; tentative D call: TRBD1 (5 bases). The V gene lost 2 bases and the J gene lost 10 bases, with 18 bases spanning the gap. Germline V CDR1 and CDR2: GTSNPN, SVGIG (reference sequence). CDR3 size: 14 residues. CDR3 sequence: CAWSSQGRGIEQFF. The CDR3 DNA reads as TGTGCCTGGAGTAGCCAGGGTAGGGGTATCGAGCAGTTCTTC.

V gene TRBV7-2 combines with J gene TRBJ2-3; 11 bases are a match to TRBD2. CDR1 is SGHTA, CDR2 FQGNSA, per germline. V shed 5 bases, J shed 12 bases, and the junction held 10 bases outside the gene matches. This CDR3 contains 14 residues. The CDR3 sequence is CASSVGVSGGAQYF. The CDR3, as DNA: TGTGCCAGCAGCGTCGGAGTTAGCGGGGGGGCCCAGTATTTT.

The chain carries TRBV5-1 and TRBJ1-1; 9 bases match TRBD1. This CDR3 spans 14 amino acids. With V trimmed by 2 bases and J by 5 bases, 4 bases remained unmatched. Germline loops: CDR1 SGHRS, CDR2 YFSETQ. The CDR3 loop reads CASSLTGGLTEAFF. In DNA, the CDR3 is TGCGCCAGCAGCTTAACAGGGGGCTTAACTGAAGCTTTCTTT. Looking up the rest from reference TRBV5-1 and TRBJ1-1 gives the full variable domain: KAGVTQTPRYLIKTRGQQVTLSCSPISGHRSVSWYQQTPGQGLQFLFEYFSETQRNKGNFPGRFSGRQFSNSRSEMNVSTLELGDSALYLCASSLTGGLTEAFFGQGTRLTVV.

The rearrangement joins TRBV9 to TRBJ2-3; 10 bases are a match to TRBD1. Germline values: CDR1 SGDLS, CDR2 YYNGEE. The CDR3 contains 16 residues. V lost 0 bases, J lost 4 bases, and 5 bases stayed unmatched. CDR3 sequence (DNA): TGTGCCAGCAGCGTAGGGGTCGGGACAGGGGCAGATACGCAGTATTTT. Its protein is CASSVGVGTGADTQYF.

The V and J genes are TRBV5-4 and TRBJ2-3, with TRBD2 matching 12 bases. The CDR3 totals 16 residues. The V and J ends lost 2 bases and 5 bases, in that order; junction bases with no gene match: 6. Germline V CDR1 and CDR2: SGHNT, YYREEE (reference sequence). This CDR3 is CASSFPSGREGDTQYF. The CDR3 DNA reads as TGTGCCAGCAGCTTTCCTAGCGGGAGGGAGGGAGATACGCAGTATTTT.

This chain links TRBV18 with TRBJ2-1; 13 nucleotides line up with TRBD2. CDR3 size: 15 residues. The V segment lost 4 bases and the J segment 5 bases; nucleotides outside the gene matches: 2. The germline gives CDR1 KGHSH, CDR2 LQKENI. In nucleotides, the CDR3 is TGTGCCAGCTCACAGACTAGCGGGGGGCACAATGAGCAGTTCTTC. Its translation: CASSQTSGGHNEQFF.